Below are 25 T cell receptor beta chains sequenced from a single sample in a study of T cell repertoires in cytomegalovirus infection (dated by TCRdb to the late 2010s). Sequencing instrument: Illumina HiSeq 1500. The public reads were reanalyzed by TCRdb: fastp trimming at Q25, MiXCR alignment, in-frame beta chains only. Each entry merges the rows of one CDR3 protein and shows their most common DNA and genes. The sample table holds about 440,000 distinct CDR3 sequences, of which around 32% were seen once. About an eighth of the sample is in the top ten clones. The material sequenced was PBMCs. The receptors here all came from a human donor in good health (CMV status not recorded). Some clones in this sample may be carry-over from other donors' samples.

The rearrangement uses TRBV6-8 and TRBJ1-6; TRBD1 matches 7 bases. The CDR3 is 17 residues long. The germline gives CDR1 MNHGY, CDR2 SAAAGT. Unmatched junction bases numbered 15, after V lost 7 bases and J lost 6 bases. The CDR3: CASTYTARDRFNSPLHF. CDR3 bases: TGTGCCAGCACCTACACTGCCCGGGACAGATTTAATTCACCCCTCCACTTT.

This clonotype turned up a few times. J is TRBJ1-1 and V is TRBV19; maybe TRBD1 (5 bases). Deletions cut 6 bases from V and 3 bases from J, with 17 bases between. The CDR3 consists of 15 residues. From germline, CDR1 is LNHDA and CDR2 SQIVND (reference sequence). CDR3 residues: CASRLFEGSDTEAFF. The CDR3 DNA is TGTGCCAGTAGGCTCTTCGAGGGGAGCGACACTGAAGCTTTCTTT.

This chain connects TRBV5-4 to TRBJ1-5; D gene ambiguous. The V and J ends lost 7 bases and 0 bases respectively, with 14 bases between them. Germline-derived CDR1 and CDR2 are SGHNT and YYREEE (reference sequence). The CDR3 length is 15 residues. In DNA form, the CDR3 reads TGTGCCAGCCAATCGGATCTTAATAGCAATCAGCCCCAGCATTTT. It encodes CASQSDLNSNQPQHF.

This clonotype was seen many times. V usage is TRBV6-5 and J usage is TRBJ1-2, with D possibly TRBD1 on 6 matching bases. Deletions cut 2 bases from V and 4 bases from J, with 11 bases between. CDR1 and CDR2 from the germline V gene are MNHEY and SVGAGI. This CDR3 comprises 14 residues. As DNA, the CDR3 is TGTGCCAGCAGTTACAGGGGGAGTGGCTATGGCTACACCTTC. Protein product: CASSYRGSGYGYTF.

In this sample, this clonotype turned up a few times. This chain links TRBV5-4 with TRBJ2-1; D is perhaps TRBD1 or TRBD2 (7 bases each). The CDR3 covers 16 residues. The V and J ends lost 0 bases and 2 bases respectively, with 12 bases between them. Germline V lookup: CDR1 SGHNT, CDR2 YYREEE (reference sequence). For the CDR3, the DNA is TGTGCCAGCAGCTTGGCAGGGGGGGCCGCCTACAATGAGCAGTTCTTC. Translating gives CASSLAGGAAYNEQFF.

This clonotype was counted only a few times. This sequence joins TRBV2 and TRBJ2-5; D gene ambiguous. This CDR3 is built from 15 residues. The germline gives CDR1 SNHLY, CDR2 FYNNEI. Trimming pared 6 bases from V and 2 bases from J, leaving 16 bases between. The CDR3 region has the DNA TGTGCCAGCAGGTGGGCAGCCGGACCACAAGAGACCCAGTACTTC. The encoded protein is CASRWAAGPQETQYF.

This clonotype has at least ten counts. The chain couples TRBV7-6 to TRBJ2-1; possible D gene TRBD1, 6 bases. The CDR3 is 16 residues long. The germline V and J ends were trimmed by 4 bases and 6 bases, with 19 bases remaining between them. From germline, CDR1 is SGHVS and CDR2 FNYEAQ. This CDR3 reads CASSSKRDTGSNEQFF. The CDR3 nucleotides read TGTGCCAGCAGCTCAAAAAGGGACACTGGTTCCAATGAGCAGTTCTTC.

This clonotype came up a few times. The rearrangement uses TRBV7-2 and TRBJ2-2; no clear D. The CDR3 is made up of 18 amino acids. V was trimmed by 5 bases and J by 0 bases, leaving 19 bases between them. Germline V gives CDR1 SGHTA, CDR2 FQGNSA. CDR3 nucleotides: TGTGCCAGCAGCCTAGGTGGCAGGCCGACCGCGAACACCGGGGAGCTGTTTTTT. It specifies CASSLGGRPTANTGELFF. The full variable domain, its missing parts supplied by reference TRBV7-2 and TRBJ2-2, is GAGVSQSPSNKVTEKGKDVELRCDPISGHTALYWYRQSLGQGLEFLIYFQGNSAPDKSGLPSDRFSAERTGGSVSTLTIQRTQQEDSAVYLCASSLGGRPTANTGELFFGEGSRLTVL.

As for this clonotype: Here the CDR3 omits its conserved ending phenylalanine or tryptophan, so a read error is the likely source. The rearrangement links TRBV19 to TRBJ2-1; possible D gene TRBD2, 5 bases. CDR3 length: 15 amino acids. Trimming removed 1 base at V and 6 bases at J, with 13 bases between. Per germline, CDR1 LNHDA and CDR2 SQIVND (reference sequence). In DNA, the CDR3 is TGTGCCAGTAGTATAGGGACGGCGGGCCTCAATGAGCAGTTCTTA. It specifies CASSIGTAGLNEQFL.

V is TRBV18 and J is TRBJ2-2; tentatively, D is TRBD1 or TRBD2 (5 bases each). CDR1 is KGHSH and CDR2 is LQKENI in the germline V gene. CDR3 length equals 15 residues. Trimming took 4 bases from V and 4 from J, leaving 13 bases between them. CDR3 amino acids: CASSRGSGITGELFF. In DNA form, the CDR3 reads TGTGCCAGCTCACGGGGGTCAGGAATCACCGGGGAGCTGTTTTTT.

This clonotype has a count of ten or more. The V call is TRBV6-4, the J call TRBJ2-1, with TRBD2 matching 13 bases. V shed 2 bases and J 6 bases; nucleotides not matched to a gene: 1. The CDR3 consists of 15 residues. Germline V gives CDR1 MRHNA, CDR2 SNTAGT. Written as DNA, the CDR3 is TGTGCCAGCAGTGACACTAGCGGGGGGGCCAATGAGCAGTTCTTC. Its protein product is CASSDTSGGANEQFF.

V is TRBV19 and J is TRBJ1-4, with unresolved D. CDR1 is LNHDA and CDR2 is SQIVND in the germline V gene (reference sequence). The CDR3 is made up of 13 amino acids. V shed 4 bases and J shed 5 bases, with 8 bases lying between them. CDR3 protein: CASSNTENEKLFF. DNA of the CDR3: TGTGCCAGTAGTAATACAGAGAATGAAAAACTGTTTTTT.

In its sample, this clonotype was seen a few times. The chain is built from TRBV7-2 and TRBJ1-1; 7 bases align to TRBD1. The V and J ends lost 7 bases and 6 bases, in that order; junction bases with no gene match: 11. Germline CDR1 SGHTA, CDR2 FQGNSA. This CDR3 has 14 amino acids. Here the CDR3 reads CASKVGGEGAEAFF. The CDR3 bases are TGTGCCAGCAAAGTAGGGGGCGAGGGTGCTGAAGCTTTCTTT.

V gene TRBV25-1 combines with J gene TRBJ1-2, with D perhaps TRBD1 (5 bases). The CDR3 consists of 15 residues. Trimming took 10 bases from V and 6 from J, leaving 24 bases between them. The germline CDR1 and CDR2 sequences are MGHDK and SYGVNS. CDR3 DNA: TGTGCCACATCTAACAGGTGCAGGGTATCTAATGGCTACACCTTC. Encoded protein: CATSNRCRVSNGYTF.

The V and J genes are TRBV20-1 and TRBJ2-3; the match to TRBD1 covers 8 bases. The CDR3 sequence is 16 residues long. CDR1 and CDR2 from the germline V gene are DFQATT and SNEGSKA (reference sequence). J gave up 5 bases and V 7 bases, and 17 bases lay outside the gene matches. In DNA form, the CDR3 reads TGCAGTGTTCTACTCCCCGGGACAGGAGTTAAAGATACGCAGTATTTT. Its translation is CSVLLPGTGVKDTQYF.

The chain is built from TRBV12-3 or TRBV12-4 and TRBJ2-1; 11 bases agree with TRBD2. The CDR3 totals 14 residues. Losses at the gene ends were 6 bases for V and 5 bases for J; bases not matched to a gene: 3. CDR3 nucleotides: TGTGCCAGCAGAACTAGCGGGGGACACAATGAGCAGTTCTTC. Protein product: CASRTSGGHNEQFF.

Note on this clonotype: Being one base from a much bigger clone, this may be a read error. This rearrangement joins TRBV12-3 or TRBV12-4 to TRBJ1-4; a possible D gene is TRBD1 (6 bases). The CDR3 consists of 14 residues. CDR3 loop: CASSLDRENETLFF. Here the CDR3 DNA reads TGTGCCAGCAGTTTAGACAGGGAGAATGAAACACTGTTTTTT.

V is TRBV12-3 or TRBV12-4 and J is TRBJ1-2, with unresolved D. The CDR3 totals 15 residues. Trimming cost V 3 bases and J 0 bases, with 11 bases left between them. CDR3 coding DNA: TGTGCCAGCAGTTTTCCCGGACGGCCTAACTATGGCTACACCTTC. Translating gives CASSFPGRPNYGYTF.

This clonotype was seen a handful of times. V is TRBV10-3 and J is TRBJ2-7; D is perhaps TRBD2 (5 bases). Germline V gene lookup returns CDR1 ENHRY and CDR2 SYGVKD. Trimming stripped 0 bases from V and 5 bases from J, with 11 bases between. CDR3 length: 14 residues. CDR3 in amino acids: CAISESGKGNEQYF. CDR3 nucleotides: TGTGCCATCAGTGAGTCCGGGAAGGGCAACGAGCAGTACTTC.

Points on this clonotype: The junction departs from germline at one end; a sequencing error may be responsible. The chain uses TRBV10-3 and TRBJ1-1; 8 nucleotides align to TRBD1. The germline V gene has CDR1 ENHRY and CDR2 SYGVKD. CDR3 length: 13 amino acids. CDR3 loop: CAIRRQGNTEAFF. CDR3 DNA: TGTGCCATCAGGAGACAGGGGAACACTGAAGCTTTTTTT.

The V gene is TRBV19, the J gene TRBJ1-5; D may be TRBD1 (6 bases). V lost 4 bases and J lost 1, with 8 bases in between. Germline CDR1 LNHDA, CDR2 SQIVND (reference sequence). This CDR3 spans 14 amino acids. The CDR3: CASSKQGSNQPQHF. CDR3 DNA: TGTGCCAGTAGTAAACAGGGAAGCAATCAGCCCCAGCATTTT.

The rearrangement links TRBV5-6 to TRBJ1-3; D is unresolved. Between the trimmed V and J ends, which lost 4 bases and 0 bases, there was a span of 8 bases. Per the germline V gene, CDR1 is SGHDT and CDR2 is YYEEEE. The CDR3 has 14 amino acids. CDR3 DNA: TGTGCCAGCAGCGACAACCTCTCTGGAAACACCATATATTTT. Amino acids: CASSDNLSGNTIYF.

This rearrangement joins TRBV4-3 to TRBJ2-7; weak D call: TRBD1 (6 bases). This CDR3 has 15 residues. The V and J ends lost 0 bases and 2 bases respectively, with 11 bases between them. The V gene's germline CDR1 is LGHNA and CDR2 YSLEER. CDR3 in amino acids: CASSQDIGQTYEQYF. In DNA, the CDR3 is TGCGCCAGCAGCCAAGATATCGGACAGACCTACGAGCAGTACTTC.

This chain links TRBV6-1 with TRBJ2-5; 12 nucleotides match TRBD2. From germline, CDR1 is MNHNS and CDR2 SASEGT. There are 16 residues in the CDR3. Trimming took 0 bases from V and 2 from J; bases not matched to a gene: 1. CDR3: CASSEALAGGQETQYF. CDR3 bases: TGTGCCAGCAGTGAAGCGCTAGCGGGGGGGCAAGAGACCCAGTACTTC.

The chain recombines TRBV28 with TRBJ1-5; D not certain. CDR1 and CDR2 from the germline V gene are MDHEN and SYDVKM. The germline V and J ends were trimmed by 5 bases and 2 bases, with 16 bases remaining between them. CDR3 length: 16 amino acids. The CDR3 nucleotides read TGTGCCAGCAGTGGCCATATAGGCGGTGGCAATCAGCCCCAGCATTTT. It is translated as CASSGHIGGGNQPQHF.